These 20 T cell receptor beta chains came from one sample sequenced in a study of blood T cell repertoires in COVID-19. Data came from immunoSEQ multiplex PCR; TCRdb stores just in-frame clones and leaves some out. Among 150,000 to 200,000 clones, about four fifths were seen once, and the ten largest hold 6.5% to 8.5%. Sequenced: peripheral blood. The origin of the receptors is a woman in her seventies with COVID-19, enrolled during active disease.

The chain links TRBV5-6 to TRBJ2-2; tentatively, D is TRBD1 (6 bases). The CDR3 is made up of 16 amino acids. Trimming removed 4 bases from V and 4 bases from J, with 17 bases in between. Germline V gene data show CDR1 as SGHDT and CDR2 as YYEEEE. The CDR3 sequence: CASSLGTGSLTGELFF. The CDR3 region has the DNA TGTGCCAGCAGCCTAGGAACAGGGTCTCTCACCGGGGAGCTGTTTTTT.

The V call is TRBV28, the J call TRBJ2-7; TRBD2 aligns across 7 bases. This CDR3 has 17 amino acids. Germline lookup yields CDR1 MDHEN and CDR2 SYDVKM. Trimming cost V 5 bases and J 4 bases; bases outside gene matches: 17. The CDR3: CASSRGKRGRRFYEQYF. The CDR3 DNA is TGTGCCAGCAGTCGTGGAAAGCGGGGAAGACGGTTTTACGAGCAGTACTTC.

The V call is TRBV12-3 or TRBV12-4, the J call TRBJ1-5, with D possibly matching TRBD1 (6 bases). This CDR3 has 13 amino acids. Trimming removed 7 bases from V and 4 bases from J, with 11 bases in between. The DNA for the CDR3 is TGTGCCAGCAAGGGGAGGGGGAATCAGCCCCAGCATTTT. Protein: CASKGRGNQPQHF.

The V call is TRBV24-1, the J call TRBJ1-2, with D perhaps matching TRBD1 (5 bases). The V gene's germline CDR1 is KGHDR and CDR2 SFDVKD. V dropped 3 bases and J dropped 7 bases, with 8 bases sitting between them. This CDR3 contains 12 residues. The CDR3 coding sequence is TGTGCCACCAGTGATCCAGGGTTTGGCTACACCTTC. It encodes CATSDPGFGYTF.

V is TRBV27 and J is TRBJ1-5, with 8 bases aligning to TRBD1. The CDR3 extends over 15 amino acids. Germline V gene sequence: CDR1 MNHEY, CDR2 SMNVEV (reference sequence). J gave up 4 bases and V 5 bases, and 7 bases lay outside the gene matches. The CDR3 loop is CASSPDRGFNQPQHF. The CDR3 DNA is TGTGCCAGCAGTCCAGACAGGGGATTTAATCAGCCCCAGCATTTT.

The rearrangement joins TRBV6-6 to TRBJ1-1; 7 nucleotides match TRBD1. This CDR3 has 16 residues. Per germline, CDR1 MNHNY and CDR2 SVGAGI (reference sequence). V shed 8 bases, J shed 5 bases, and the junction held 17 bases outside the gene matches. CDR3 DNA: TGTGCCAGCTGCCAACCTCAGGGGGTCGGAGGTACTGAAGCTTTCTTT. Translating gives CASCQPQGVGGTEAFF.

This chain connects TRBV10-3 to TRBJ2-7, with 10 bases lining up with TRBD1. The V gene end was trimmed by 6 bases and the J gene end by 3 bases; junction bases not matched to a gene: 8. The CDR3 sequence is 15 residues long. Germline assignment: CDR1 ENHRY and CDR2 SYGVKD. The CDR3 protein is CAISTWGTGDYEQYF. DNA for the CDR3: TGTGCCATCAGCACTTGGGGGACAGGGGACTACGAGCAGTACTTC.

This sequence joins TRBV11-3 and TRBJ2-3; 13 bases map to TRBD2. CDR3 length equals 16 residues. Germline V gene sequence: CDR1 SGHNT, CDR2 YENEEA. The ends lost 0 bases at V and 5 bases at J; junction bases unmatched: 2. The CDR3 DNA reads as TGTGCCAGCAGCTTAGAAGGGACTAGCGGGATAGATACGCAGTATTTT. Translation: CASSLEGTSGIDTQYF.

The chain uses TRBV12-3 or TRBV12-4 and TRBJ2-7; TRBD1 matches at 10 bases. CDR3 length: 13 amino acids. With 6 bases clipped from V and 3 bases from J, the junction kept 2 bases outside the gene matches. Here the CDR3 reads CASRRTGGYEQYF. CDR3 nucleotide sequence: TGTGCCAGCAGGCGGACAGGGGGCTACGAGCAGTACTTC.

The rearrangement uses TRBV15 and TRBJ2-5, with 10 bases that match TRBD2. V was clipped by 4 bases and J by 1 base; unmatched bases: 3. The germline V gene has CDR1 LNHNV and CDR2 YYDKDF (reference sequence). The CDR3 extends over 15 amino acids. This CDR3 is CATSNRTSGQETQYF. The CDR3 bases are TGTGCCACCAGCAACCGGACTAGCGGCCAAGAGACCCAGTACTTC.

The V call is TRBV29-1, the J call TRBJ1-4, with unresolved D. CDR1 and CDR2 (germline): SQVTM, ANQGSEA. Trimming cost V 1 base and J 6 bases, with 6 bases left between them. CDR3 length: 12 amino acids. In DNA, the CDR3 is TGCAGCGTTGAAGGAGAGCATGAAAAACTGTTTTTT. Amino acid sequence: CSVEGEHEKLFF.

This chain links TRBV2 with TRBJ1-3, with a possible D match to TRBD1 (5 bases). This CDR3 is built from 18 residues. V gave up 6 bases and J gave up 4 bases, with 25 bases separating them. Germline V gives CDR1 SNHLY, CDR2 FYNNEI. The CDR3 DNA reads as TGTGCCAGCAGCCTCTTTTGGAGCCAGGGTGGCGTAGGAAACACCATATATTTT. As protein: CASSLFWSQGGVGNTIYF.

The V gene is TRBV25-1, the J gene TRBJ2-7; D perhaps matches TRBD2 (5 bases). V lost 3 bases and J 8 bases, leaving 26 bases between the germline ends. CDR3 length: 17 amino acids. Germline V CDR1 and CDR2: MGHDK, SYGVNS. For the CDR3, the DNA is TGTGCCAGCAGTGATACTAGGTTTACAGCACAAGATCCTAAGCAGTACTTC. This encodes CASSDTRFTAQDPKQYF.

V usage is TRBV18 and J usage is TRBJ2-1, with TRBD2 matching over 14 bases. V lost 3 bases and J lost 10; bases outside the gene matches: 5. The CDR3 sequence is 15 residues long. Germline values: CDR1 KGHSH, CDR2 LQKENI. The CDR3 is CASSPGTSGGGEQFF. CDR3 sequence (DNA): TGTGCCAGCTCACCTGGGACTAGCGGGGGCGGGGAGCAGTTCTTC.

CDR3 sequence (DNA): TGTGCCAGCAGCCCTTGGGGGGGCGTCCTGACTTTC. It translates to CASSPWGGVLTF. This sequence joins TRBV7-2 and TRBJ2-6; 7 nucleotides match TRBD2. Germline lookup yields CDR1 SGHTA and CDR2 FQGNSA. This CDR3 is 12 amino acids long. V trimming: 5 bases; J trimming: 12 bases; junction bases outside the gene matches: 4.

V is TRBV28 and J is TRBJ1-1; possibly TRBD1 for D (6 bases). Germline CDR1 MDHEN, CDR2 SYDVKM. The CDR3 is made up of 17 amino acids. V shed 5 bases and J shed 1 base, with 20 bases lying between them. CDR3 in DNA: TGTGCCAGCAGTACACGGCCAGGGGTTATTTCGAACACTGAAGCTTTCTTT. Its translation is CASSTRPGVISNTEAFF.

The chain recombines TRBV28 with TRBJ2-4; maybe TRBD1 (5 bases). CDR1 is MDHEN and CDR2 is SYDVKM in the germline V gene. With 10 bases removed from V and 0 bases from J, the gap between germline ends came to 16 bases. CDR3 length: 15 residues. The CDR3 DNA sequence: TGTGCCACCTCTGGACACGAGCTAGCCAAAAACATTCAGTACTTC. Amino acids: CATSGHELAKNIQYF.

This clone was picked up one time. The chain employs TRBV3-1 (or the pseudogene TRBV3-2) and TRBJ2-5; D may be TRBD2 (6 bases). This CDR3 comprises 17 residues. The V and J ends lost 4 bases and 5 bases respectively, with 23 bases between them. Germline assignment: CDR1 LGHDT and CDR2 YNNKEL (reference sequence). CDR3 in amino acids: CASSPSSGGTLRETQYF. CDR3 nucleotide sequence: TGTGCCAGCAGCCCATCAAGCGGAGGGACCCTTCGGGAGACCCAGTACTTC.

This clone was seen a single time. This rearrangement joins TRBV5-1 to TRBJ2-2; D is unresolved. The V gene lost 0 bases and the J gene lost 2 bases, with 11 bases spanning the gap. CDR3 length: 16 residues. Germline V gives CDR1 SGHRS, CDR2 YFSETQ. The CDR3 DNA is TGCGCCAGCAGCTTGGCCGCGGATGGAAACACCGGGGAGCTGTTTTTT. Amino acid sequence: CASSLAADGNTGELFF.

The rearrangement uses TRBV2 and TRBJ1-6; 7 bases are a match to TRBD1. Trimming at V came to 2 bases and at J to 4 bases, leaving 2 bases not matched to a gene. CDR1 and CDR2 from the germline V gene are SNHLY and FYNNEI. The CDR3 contains 15 residues. The chain's CDR3 is CASSEWDRYNSPLHF. CDR3 coding DNA: TGTGCCAGCAGTGAATGGGACAGATATAATTCACCCCTCCACTTT.